Listed below are T cell receptor beta chains from one sample, sequenced in a study of patients and donors after allogeneic stem cell transplantation. MiXCR, applied by TCRdb to the RT-PCR reads, yields one record per CDR3 protein. Among 70,000 or so distinct CDR3 sequences listed, around 27% were seen once. The sample comprised blood, either unsorted or a sorted T cell fraction (not recorded which). All receptors derive from a human donor who was either an allogeneic HSCT recipient or a stem cell or donor lymphocyte infusion donor (not recorded which). It is not recorded whose cells these are; they may come from a transplant donor. CDR3s include the opening cysteine and the closing phenylalanine or tryptophan. The D gene is left open where the match is weak. For some rows the clone size is stated as once, few or many, or as a class when expanded; others skip it.

V	D	size	J	CDR3	DNA
TRBV5-1	NA	NA	TRBJ2-3	CASSFPTDTQYF	TGCGCCAGCAGCTTTCCCACAGATACGCAGTATTTT
TRBV6-5	NA	few	TRBJ2-2	CASRPGGPGELFF	TGTGCCAGCAGGCCCGGGGGACCCGGGGAGCTGTTTTTT
TRBV28	NA	few	TRBJ1-5	CASSLSARYYSNQPQHF	TGTGCCAGCAGTTTATCGGCCAGGTATTATAGCAATCAGCCCCAGCATTTT
TRBV12-3/TRBV12-4	NA	few	TRBJ1-5	CASKGPYSNQPQHF	TGTGCCAGCAAGGGCCCCTATAGCAATCAGCCCCAGCATTTT
TRBV7-8	NA	NA	TRBJ1-4	CASSSGAGYEKLFF	TGTGCCAGCAGCTCAGGGGCCGGATATGAAAAACTGTTTTTT
TRBV12-3/TRBV12-4	NA	NA	TRBJ2-1	CASSPGQYNEQFF	TGTGCCAGCAGTCCCGGACAGTACAATGAGCAGTTCTTC
TRBV4-1	NA	NA	TRBJ2-3	CASSQSSRDTQYF	TGCGCCAGCAGCCAGTCGTCTAGAGATACGCAGTATTTT
TRBV20-1	NA	few	TRBJ1-4	CSAEPRGGEKLFF	TGCAGTGCCGAGCCCCGTGGGGGGGAAAAACTGTTTTTT
TRBV9	NA	NA	TRBJ2-7	CASSEGRAINYEQYF	TGTGCCAGCAGCGAGGGCAGGGCAATTAACTACGAGCAGTACTTC
TRBV5-1	TRBD1	few	TRBJ1-1	CASSSSGTGVLIAEAFF	TGCGCCAGCAGCTCATCCGGGACAGGGGTTTTGATCGCTGAAGCTTTCTTT
TRBV7-3	NA	NA	TRBJ2-3	CASSPRGSTDTQYF	TGTGCCAGCAGCCCCCGGGGTAGCACAGATACGCAGTATTTT
TRBV6-2/TRBV6-3	NA	few	TRBJ1-1	CASTLRRAVNTEAFF	TGTGCCAGCACCCTCCGGAGGGCGGTGAACACTGAAGCTTTCTTT
TRBV25-1	NA	NA	TRBJ1-4	CASSEWPELEEKLFF	TGTGCCAGCAGTGAATGGCCAGAATTGGAAGAAAAACTGTTTTTT
TRBV5-1	TRBD1	NA	TRBJ2-1	CASSPRQGDEQFF	TGCGCCAGCAGCCCACGTCAGGGGGATGAGCAGTTCTTC
TRBV7-2	NA	NA	TRBJ1-2	CASSPLVGMWDYGYTF	TGTGCCAGCAGTCCACTAGTCGGGATGTGGGACTATGGCTACACCTTC
TRBV7-9	TRBD1	NA	TRBJ1-5	CASSSGQGRPQPQHF	TGTGCCAGCAGCTCCGGACAGGGCCGTCCTCAGCCCCAGCATTTT
TRBV7-9	NA	NA	TRBJ2-2	CASSLRGAATGELFF	TGTGCCAGCAGCTTACGTGGGGCGGCCACCGGGGAGCTGTTTTTT
TRBV10-3	NA	NA	TRBJ1-2	CAISPTQLYGYTF	TGTGCCATCAGTCCGACACAACTCTATGGCTACACCTTC
TRBV12-3/TRBV12-4	TRBD2	NA	TRBJ2-7	CASSLRGLAGVEQYF	TGTGCCAGCAGTTTACGGGGACTAGCGGGAGTCGAGCAGTACTTC
TRBV7-9	TRBD2	NA	TRBJ2-7	CASSPTVAGEYEQYF	TGTGCCAGCAGCCCCACGGTAGCGGGAGAGTACGAGCAGTACTTC
TRBV7-2	TRBD1	NA	TRBJ1-2	CASSLAVSTGTGGFTF	TGTGCCAGCAGCTTAGCGGTATCGACTGGGACAGGGGGCTTCACCTTC
TRBV5-1	NA	few	TRBJ1-6	CASRTAYNSPLHF	TGCGCCAGCCGGACAGCTTATAATTCACCCCTCCACTTT
TRBV4-3	NA	few	TRBJ1-1	CASSQVSGLEAFF	TGCGCCAGCAGCCAAGTTTCAGGACTTGAAGCTTTCTTT
TRBV10-3	NA	NA	TRBJ2-7	CAIQRGTPYEQYF	TGTGCCATCCAACGGGGGACACCCTACGAGCAGTACTTC
TRBV6-1	NA	few	TRBJ1-4	CASSAYRAQYEKLFF	TGTGCCAGCAGTGCCTACCGGGCGCAATATGAAAAACTGTTTTTT
TRBV20-1	TRBD1	NA	TRBJ1-2	CSAQIRGQGSDGYTF	TGCAGTGCACAGATTAGGGGGCAGGGGAGCGATGGCTACACCTTC
TRBV6-5	NA	few	TRBJ2-7	CASSFRDFYEQYF	TGTGCCAGCAGTTTCCGGGACTTTTACGAGCAGTACTTC
TRBV7-2	NA	NA	TRBJ2-1	CASSRDPPPYNEQFF	TGTGCCAGCAGCCGCGACCCTCCCCCGTACAATGAGCAGTTCTTC
TRBV29-1	NA	few	TRBJ2-1	CSVEDGLGFTYNEQFF	TGCAGCGTTGAAGATGGGCTAGGCTTCACCTACAATGAGCAGTTCTTC
TRBV7-2	NA	NA	TRBJ1-2	CASSFGWGRTYGYTF	TGTGCCAGCAGCTTCGGGTGGGGCCGGACCTATGGCTACACCTTC
TRBV20-1	NA	few	TRBJ2-1	CSAPGPTWNEQFF	TGCAGTGCTCCGGGACCAACATGGAATGAGCAGTTCTTC
TRBV3-1	NA	NA	TRBJ1-2	CASSQVSTANYGYTF	TGTGCCAGCAGCCAAGTTTCTACAGCTAACTATGGCTACACCTTC
TRBV7-9	NA	NA	TRBJ1-3	CASSMHRAGNTIYF	TGTGCCAGCAGCATGCACAGGGCTGGAAACACCATATATTTT
TRBV10-3	NA	once	TRBJ2-1	CAISELTSLSYNEQFF	TGTGCCATCAGTGAACTGACAAGTTTATCCTACAATGAGCAGTTCTTC
TRBV5-1	NA	few	TRBJ2-7	CASSLGDPRDEQYF	TGCGCCAGCAGCTTGGGAGATCCTCGCGACGAGCAGTACTTC
TRBV6-6	TRBD2	few	TRBJ2-7	CASSRGRAGVEEQYF	TGTGCCAGCAGTCGGGGACGAGCGGGAGTAGAAGAGCAGTACTTC
TRBV5-1	NA	few	TRBJ1-1	CASSLDLTGEAFF	TGCGCCAGCAGCTTGGATCTGACAGGTGAAGCTTTCTTT